The source of this T cell receptor (beta chain) is a study of cytomegalovirus exposure and HLA in healthy donors. Overall study results and limits: Analysis performed later showed TCR beta chains linked to HLA being more clonally expanded than equally common others.

Participants comprised healthy donors of bone marrow. On this clone: The target antigen is unknown.

The CDR3 covers 14 residues. V gave up 0 bases and J gave up 4 bases, with 10 bases separating them. Germline V CDR1 and CDR2: SGHDT, YYEEEE. With 60 Vbeta and 13 Jbeta primers, the PCR was carried out. TCRdb's table, derived via immunoSEQ multiplex PCR, lists solely in-frame clones and lacks some. The sample comprises about 120,000 clones, nearly 65% of which are singletons, and less than 12% rests with the top ten. Material: PBMCs. The chain has TRBV5-6 and TRBJ1-2; D is possibly TRBD1 (6 bases). The receptor was isolated from a man in his forties in good health and CMV-seropositive. DNA for the CDR3: TGTGCCAGCAGCTTGGAGAACAGGGTCTATGGCTACACCTTC. It translates to CASSLENRVYGYTF.